The rows below give T cell receptor beta chains drawn from one sample of a study of T-cell memory formation after mild COVID-19. TCRdb re-called the 5' RACE reads with MiXCR, one entry per CDR3 protein. Of around 200,000 distinct CDR3 sequences in the sample, around a sixth were seen once. The source material was PBMCs or a T cell subset sorted from them (not recorded which). All receptors come from a man aged 18-30 years who had mild COVID-19 (a few samples of this study predate the infection). Cell type and time point are not known. The CDR3 runs from the conserved cysteine through the conserved F or W. D genes are given only for firm matches. Size values are once, few and many counts, or a class for expanded clones, and some rows have none.

j_call: TRBJ1-2; clone_size: many; v_call: TRBV12-3/TRBV12-4; d_call: .; cdr3_nt: TGTGCCAGCAGTACTCAGACAGCGAACTATGGCTACACCTTC; cdr3_aa: CASSTQTANYGYTF
j_call: TRBJ1-2; clone_size: .; v_call: TRBV29-1; d_call: .; cdr3_nt: TGCAGCTGCAGGACGTGGCTGGGAGGCTACACCTTC; cdr3_aa: CSCRTWLGGYTF
j_call: TRBJ1-5; clone_size: few; v_call: TRBV6-2/TRBV6-3; d_call: .; cdr3_nt: TGTGCCAGCACCCTCAACAGGGTTCAGCCCCAGCATTTT; cdr3_aa: CASTLNRVQPQHF
j_call: TRBJ1-2; clone_size: .; v_call: TRBV7-9; d_call: .; cdr3_nt: TGTGCCAGCAGCTTAGTCACCGATTCCCATGGCTACACCTTC; cdr3_aa: CASSLVTDSHGYTF
j_call: TRBJ2-6; clone_size: .; v_call: TRBV5-1; d_call: .; cdr3_nt: TGCGCCAGCAGCTTGGACCCTCCGACGGTCACTAGGGCCAACGTCCTGACTTTC; cdr3_aa: CASSLDPPTVTRANVLTF
j_call: TRBJ1-2; clone_size: .; v_call: TRBV7-2; d_call: .; cdr3_nt: TGTGCCAGCAGCTTAAGGGGCAGGGATGATGGCTACACCTTC; cdr3_aa: CASSLRGRDDGYTF
j_call: TRBJ2-2; clone_size: .; v_call: TRBV4-3; d_call: .; cdr3_nt: TGCGCCAGCAGCCAAGAGTATCTGAATCCTCAGAGGACCGGGGAGCTGTTTTTT; cdr3_aa: CASSQEYLNPQRTGELFF
j_call: TRBJ2-5; clone_size: .; v_call: TRBV6-6; d_call: .; cdr3_nt: TGTGCCAGCAGTCCTCCGCCAGGACAAGAGACCCAGTACTTC; cdr3_aa: CASSPPPGQETQYF
j_call: TRBJ2-3; clone_size: few; v_call: TRBV4-3; d_call: .; cdr3_nt: TGCGCCAGCAGCCAAGTACTAGCCACTAGCACAGATACGCAGTATTTT; cdr3_aa: CASSQVLATSTDTQYF
j_call: TRBJ2-1; clone_size: few; v_call: TRBV11-2; d_call: TRBD2; cdr3_nt: TGTGCCAGCGGGTCGGGACTAGCGGGGTACAATGAGCAGTTCTTC; cdr3_aa: CASGSGLAGYNEQFF
j_call: TRBJ2-7; clone_size: few; v_call: TRBV7-6; d_call: TRBD1; cdr3_nt: TGTGCCAGCAGCTTAGCGGGAGACAGGGCCTACGAGCAGTACTTC; cdr3_aa: CASSLAGDRAYEQYF
j_call: TRBJ1-1; clone_size: .; v_call: TRBV15; d_call: TRBD1; cdr3_nt: TGTGCCACCAGCAGAGACCGACAGGGAGACACTGAAGCTTTCTTT; cdr3_aa: CATSRDRQGDTEAFF
j_call: TRBJ2-3; clone_size: few; v_call: TRBV29-1; d_call: TRBD2; cdr3_nt: TGCAGCGTTGGGACTAGCGGGGGGGACACAGATACGCAGTATTTT; cdr3_aa: CSVGTSGGDTDTQYF
j_call: TRBJ1-6; clone_size: once; v_call: TRBV24-1; d_call: .; cdr3_nt: TGTGCCACCTCGGCAGACGGTAATTCACCCCTCCACTTT; cdr3_aa: CATSADGNSPLHF